One TCR beta chain is described in this entry. Per the study methods: Estimation of nucleated cell counts relied on the amplification of reference gene primers. Libraries were prepared by immunoSEQ multiplex PCR; TCRdb keeps only in-frame clonotypes and omits some of them. V and J calls and clone size are those listed in that table; D and trimming were worked out from the DNA. The sample lists more than 300,000 clones; 70% to 90% were seen once. The germline gives CDR1 LGHDT, CDR2 YNNKEL (reference sequence). V was cut by 4 bases and J by 2 bases, with 18 bases left in between. There are 17 residues in the CDR3. This sample is part of a study of blood T cell repertoires in COVID-19. Assignments of participants to cohorts depended upon their own reported clinical history.

The rearrangement joins TRBV3-1 (or the pseudogene TRBV3-2) to TRBJ2-4, with D unresolved. Sequenced input: PBMCs or T cells enriched from blood (not recorded which). This clonotype was sampled from a woman aged 25-40 years who had recovered from COVID-19. CDR3: CASSPLRSGLTKNIQYF. The CDR3 coding sequence is TGTGCCAGCAGCCCTCTGAGGTCCGGCCTAACCAAAAACATTCAGTACTTC.